This T cell receptor (beta chain) was identified during a study of CD8+CD57+ T cells in acquired aplastic anemia. Whole-study context: Sorted cells (CD4+ and CD8+) yielded DNA amounts that averaged about 3.4 ug.

Germline V gene data show CDR1 as MGHDK and CDR2 as SYGVNS. The length of the CDR3 is 10 residues. Profiling that covered TCR beta VDJ and CDR3 relied on genomic DNA as its template. MiXCR was run by TCRdb on the reads, yielding one entry per CDR3 protein. The sample lists 400,000 to 500,000 distinct CDR3 sequences, 65% to 80% occurring once. General study points: Twenty-nine CD8+ CDR3 sequences were shared between patients and controls.

As for this clonotype: Its antigen is still unknown.

The chain couples TRBV25-1 to TRBJ1-2; no clear D. This receptor was obtained from a human donor in good health, serving as a control. The sequenced material came from sorted CD4+, CD8+, or CD8+CD57+ T cells (not recorded which) from PBMCs. The chain's CDR3 is CAGGSSGNTF. In DNA form, the CDR3 reads TGTGCAGGAGGGAGCTCTGGAAACACCTTC.